One and the same sample provided the 25 T cell receptor beta chains below, sequenced in a study of shared clonotypes between healthy human individuals. CD45RO negativity and positive selection for CCR7 defined naive CD8 cells, a population that excluded terminally differentiated effector memory CD45RA+ cells. TCRdb's table, derived via immunoSEQ multiplex PCR, lists solely in-frame clones and lacks some. The profile covers under 1 million clones, with roughly 92% appearing a single time and 20% to 30% taken by the ten largest. The sample consisted of naive CD8+ T cells sorted from blood. The receptors stem from a man younger than 40 in good health.

J is TRBJ2-7 and V is TRBV11-2, with a tentative D call TRBD1 (5 bases). The germline V gene has CDR1 SGHAT and CDR2 FQNNGV. The V gene lost 1 base and the J gene lost 3 bases, with 7 bases spanning the gap. This CDR3 has 13 amino acids. CDR3 sequence (DNA): TGTGCCAGCAGCTTAGGGACAATCTACGAGCAGTACTTC. As protein: CASSLGTIYEQYF. Variable domain in full (rest from reference TRBV11-2 and TRBJ2-7): EAGVAQSPRYKIIEKRQSVAFWCNPISGHATLYWYQQILGQGPKLLIQFQNNGVVDDSQLPKDRFSAERLKGVDSTLKIQPAKLEDSAVYLCASSLGTIYEQYFGPGTRLTVT.

The chain couples TRBV9 to TRBJ2-1; D gene unclear. Trimming pared 0 bases from V and 4 bases from J, leaving 5 bases between. This CDR3 contains 13 residues. From germline, CDR1 is SGDLS and CDR2 YYNGEE. CDR3 in DNA: TGTGCCAGCAGCGTAGCTAATTACAATGAGCAGTTCTTC. Its protein is CASSVANYNEQFF.

The rearrangement joins TRBV11-2 to TRBJ2-3, with 7 nucleotides matching TRBD2. This CDR3 has 16 residues. From germline, CDR1 is SGHAT and CDR2 FQNNGV. The ends lost 5 bases at V and 3 bases at J; junction bases unmatched: 11. The CDR3 region has the DNA TGTGCCAGCAGCATCCCGACTAGCCCAAGGACAGATACGCAGTATTTT. Encoded protein: CASSIPTSPRTDTQYF.

The chain joins TRBV7-9 to TRBJ2-7; D is ambiguous. The CDR3 consists of 12 residues. The ends were cut back, 6 bases at V and 3 bases at J, with 9 bases in the middle. Germline V gene data show CDR1 as SEHNR and CDR2 as FQNEAQ (reference sequence). As DNA, the CDR3 is TGTGCCAGCAGTGACGAACACTACGAGCAGTACTTC. Amino acid sequence: CASSDEHYEQYF.

The V and J genes are TRBV6-5 and TRBJ1-5; the D gene is possibly TRBD1 (5 bases). Per the germline V gene, CDR1 is MNHEY and CDR2 is SVGAGI. This CDR3 spans 13 amino acids. Trimming removed 11 bases from V and 6 bases from J, with 17 bases in between. The DNA of the CDR3 is TGTGCCTCCCATGGGGGTTTAGGTCAGCCCCAGCATTTT. This encodes CASHGGLGQPQHF.

The chain links TRBV13 to TRBJ1-1, with unresolved D. The germline V and J ends were trimmed by 3 bases and 0 bases, with 8 bases remaining between them. The CDR3 covers 14 residues. Germline CDR1 reads PRHDT; CDR2 reads FYEKMQ (reference sequence). The DNA of the CDR3 is TGTGCCAGCAGCTTCCGTCCCGTGAACACTGAAGCTTTCTTT. This gives the protein CASSFRPVNTEAFF.

The CDR3 nucleotides are TGCAGCGTTGGCGTAGCGGGTTCCTATGAGCAGTTCTTC. It specifies CSVGVAGSYEQFF. This chain joins TRBV29-1 and TRBJ2-1, with 7 bases fitting TRBD2. Germline V gene lookup returns CDR1 SQVTM and CDR2 ANQGSEA. The V gene end was trimmed by 4 bases and the J gene end by 8 bases; junction bases not matched to a gene: 8. The CDR3 has 13 residues.

The V call is TRBV27, the J call TRBJ2-1; 15 bases line up with TRBD2. Germline assignment: CDR1 MNHEY and CDR2 SMNVEV (reference sequence). The CDR3 has 17 amino acids. With 8 bases clipped from V and 2 bases from J, the junction kept 7 bases outside the gene matches. The CDR3 sequence is CASVGTSGRITYNEQFF. The CDR3 region has the DNA TGTGCCAGCGTTGGGACTAGCGGGAGGATCACCTACAATGAGCAGTTCTTC.

The rearrangement links TRBV2 to TRBJ1-1; 9 nucleotides match TRBD1. The length of the CDR3 is 13 residues. CDR1 and CDR2 from the germline V gene are SNHLY and FYNNEI. The CDR3 region has the DNA TGTGTAACAGGGGGCGCACGGGACACTGAAGCTTTCTTT. Translating it yields CVTGGARDTEAFF.

The chain employs TRBV29-1 and TRBJ2-7, with D perhaps TRBD1 (5 bases). The V end was cut by 5 bases, the J end by 0 bases, with 14 bases between. In germline, CDR1 is SQVTM, CDR2 ANQGSEA. The CDR3 sequence is 14 residues long. The CDR3 reads CSVNLLDTSYEQYF. The DNA for the CDR3 is TGCAGCGTTAATTTGTTGGACACCTCCTACGAGCAGTACTTC.

The chain carries TRBV5-1 and TRBJ2-7, with 9 bases lining up with TRBD1. The V and J ends lost 4 bases and 0 bases, in that order; junction bases with no gene match: 2. Germline CDR1 and CDR2: SGHRS and YFSETQ. The CDR3 spans 14 residues. The CDR3 nucleotides are TGCGCCAGCAGCAAGGGACAGGGCTCCTACGAGCAGTACTTC. Translated: CASSKGQGSYEQYF.

The genes are TRBV7-9 and TRBJ2-3, with 14 bases fitting TRBD2. With V trimmed by 6 bases and J by 2 bases, 4 bases remained unmatched. The CDR3 runs to 16 residues. Germline V gives CDR1 SEHNR, CDR2 FQNEAQ (reference sequence). CDR3 coding DNA: TGTGCCAGCAGGGGACTAGCGGGAGTTTACACAGATACGCAGTATTTT. It encodes CASRGLAGVYTDTQYF.

The V gene is TRBV6-6, the J gene TRBJ1-1; D remains unclear. CDR3 length: 13 residues. Germline CDR1 and CDR2: MNHNY and SVGAGI (reference sequence). V lost 8 bases and J 0 bases, leaving 10 bases between the germline ends. CDR3 DNA: TGTGCCAGCCTTGCCGCTGTGAACACTGAAGCTTTCTTT. This sequence encodes CASLAAVNTEAFF.

The rearrangement uses TRBV9 and TRBJ2-3; the match to TRBD1 covers 9 bases. V shed 3 bases and J 4 bases; nucleotides not matched to a gene: 3. Germline-derived CDR1 and CDR2 are SGDLS and YYNGEE. The CDR3 spans 14 residues. The CDR3 region is CASSEWDRADTQYF. CDR3 in DNA: TGTGCCAGCAGCGAATGGGACAGGGCAGATACGCAGTATTTT.

The V call is TRBV27, the J call TRBJ2-3, with no clear D. Trimming took off 6 bases at V and 2 bases at J, with 18 bases between the two ends. The germline CDR1 and CDR2 sequences are MNHEY and SMNVEV (reference sequence). The CDR3 length is 16 residues. CDR3 bases: TGTGCCAGCAGAGACCCTGTAGAATACCACACAGATACGCAGTATTTT. Protein sequence: CASRDPVEYHTDTQYF.

V and J are TRBV29-1 and TRBJ2-3; the match to TRBD2 covers 8 bases. The CDR3 extends over 16 amino acids. With V trimmed by 7 bases and J by 0 bases, 12 bases remained unmatched. Germline V gene lookup returns CDR1 SQVTM and CDR2 ANQGSEA. CDR3 region: CSAVLTSGTSTDTQYF. The CDR3 nucleotides are TGCAGCGCCGTCCTTACTAGCGGTACTAGCACAGATACGCAGTATTTT.

The chain links TRBV7-7 to TRBJ2-1; TRBD1 aligns across 9 bases. CDR3 size: 17 residues. The J segment lost 4 bases and the V segment lost 0 bases, leaving 7 bases of the junction unmatched. CDR1 is SSHAT, CDR2 FNYEAQ, per germline (reference sequence). CDR3 sequence: CASSLALRTGVYNEQFF. For the CDR3, the DNA is TGTGCCAGCAGCTTAGCTCTCCGGACAGGGGTTTACAATGAGCAGTTCTTC.

This sequence joins TRBV28 and TRBJ1-2; tentatively, D is TRBD1 (6 bases). The V gene lost 6 bases and the J gene lost 5 bases, with 16 bases spanning the gap. There are 14 residues in the CDR3. Per the germline V gene, CDR1 is MDHEN and CDR2 is SYDVKM. The CDR3: CASSPRGEGYGYTF. The CDR3 coding sequence is TGTGCCAGCAGCCCCAGGGGCGAAGGGTATGGCTACACCTTC.

This chain connects TRBV28 to TRBJ1-4; D call uncertain. CDR1 and CDR2 (germline): MDHEN, SYDVKM. The V end was cut by 3 bases, the J end by 10 bases, with 15 bases between. This CDR3 has 14 residues. This CDR3 reads CASSFPRNLAKLFF. CDR3 bases: TGTGCCAGCAGTTTCCCCCGCAATCTTGCAAAACTGTTTTTT.

This clone has just one count. The chain uses TRBV11-2 and TRBJ2-7, with D tentatively TRBD2 (5 bases). The V and J ends lost 3 bases and 6 bases respectively, with 12 bases between them. The CDR3 length is 13 residues. CDR1 and CDR2 from the germline V gene are SGHAT and FQNNGV. The CDR3 loop is CASSLRVTGEQYF. CDR3 nucleotide sequence: TGTGCCAGCAGCTTGCGGGTAACGGGCGAGCAGTACTTC.

This chain connects TRBV10-2 to TRBJ2-7, with TRBD2 as a possible D gene (6 bases). V was shortened by 6 bases and J by 7 bases, with 13 bases between the two germline ends. The CDR3 is 12 amino acids. CDR1 and CDR2 from the germline V gene are WSHSY and SAAADI. CDR3 in DNA: TGCGCCAGCAGCCAGGTGGGAGGTGAGCAGTACTTC. Protein product: CASSQVGGEQYF.

This sequence joins TRBV5-1 and TRBJ2-3, with a weak D call TRBD1 (6 bases). The germline V and J ends were trimmed by 4 bases and 0 bases, with 12 bases remaining between them. The germline V gene has CDR1 SGHRS and CDR2 YFSETQ. This CDR3 region has 15 residues. The CDR3, as DNA: TGCGCCAGCAGCAACAGGGTTCCTAGCACAGATACGCAGTATTTT. It codes for CASSNRVPSTDTQYF.

V usage is TRBV27 and J usage is TRBJ2-7; D is possibly TRBD1 or TRBD2 (6 bases each). The V gene lost 5 bases and the J gene lost 6 bases, with 14 bases spanning the gap. Per the germline V gene, CDR1 is MNHEY and CDR2 is SMNVEV (reference sequence). The length of the CDR3 is 13 residues. The CDR3 region is CASSQGTFPEQYF. CDR3 sequence (DNA): TGTGCCAGCAGTCAGGGGACTTTTCCCGAGCAGTACTTC.

The J gene is TRBJ2-1, the V gene TRBV10-3, with D possibly being TRBD1 (6 bases). Germline V CDR1 and CDR2: ENHRY, SYGVKD. The CDR3 consists of 12 residues. V shed 3 bases and J shed 10 bases, with 10 bases lying between them. The CDR3 sequence: CAISDSGTEQFF. Here the CDR3 DNA reads TGTGCCATCAGTGATTCCGGGACAGAGCAGTTCTTC.

In this sample, this clone turned up once. The chain uses TRBV7-9 and TRBJ2-1, with a weak D call TRBD2 (7 bases). Trimming removed 5 bases from V and 8 bases from J, with 10 bases in between. CDR1 and CDR2 from the germline V gene are SEHNR and FQNEAQ (reference sequence). The CDR3 runs to 12 residues. CDR3 bases: TGTGCCAGCAGCCGGGGGGCGGATGAGCAGTTCTTC. This translates into CASSRGADEQFF. Based on the CDR3 plus reference TRBV7-9 and TRBJ2-1, the full variable domain is DTGVSQNPRHKITKRGQNVTFRCDPISEHNRLYWYRQTLGQGPEFLTYFQNEAQLEKSRLLSDRFSAERPKGSFSTLEIQRTEQGDSAMYLCASSRGADEQFFGPGTRLTVL.